The following is a T cell receptor (beta chain) sequence with its context. Its antigen is unknown. No much larger clone exists at a distance of one base, and base qualities are not known. Whole blood was collected in K2EDTA tubes by collaborating institutions according to the institutions' own protocols. Collaborator samples were shipped for TCRbeta analysis as frozen whole blood, isolated PBMCs, or DNA extracted from either sample type. The data stem from a study of blood T cell repertoires in COVID-19 (dated by TCRdb to about 2020). Regarding the study in general: Samples covering the acute and convalescent phases of COVID-19 were provided by collaborators in the United States, Italy and Spain. Subjects who had been exposed to COVID-19, were actively infected with it, or had recovered from it provided the deeply sampled blood TCRbeta repertoires that made up the dataset. The material from the prospective study consisted of cDNA or gDNA derived from T cells, B-cell-depleted T cells, or PBMCs. A de-identified subject ID, COVID-19 status, age in years and sex were almost always included in the sample metadata. Where available, HLA class I and class II types were obtained from metadata supplied by the sample provider rather than from assay-based typing. The repertoires were made available in a free public database intended to serve as a resource for research on the immune response to SARS-CoV-2. The samples were drawn from the first 160 participants of the ongoing ImmuneRACE study and from over 950 subjects provided by 6 global collaborators. Overall study outcomes, separate from this receptor: The quantity of clinical and demographic metadata differed by source and by participant and was supplied without curation.

TCRbeta CDR3 regions were amplified from genomic DNA by means of the immunoSEQ Assay, a bias-controlled multiplex PCR. The authors' analysis ran thus. Nucleated cell counts per sample were estimated from amplification of reference gene primers within the assay. Sequence reads were collapsed and filtered to measure the absolute abundance of every unique TCRbeta CDR3 rearrangement. For each sample, productive Simpson clonality was calculated by taking the square root of Simpson's diversity index across productive rearrangements. What TCRdb holds here is the immuneACCESS table cut down to in-frame rearrangements. Part of the clones is not present; checked against another copy, under half of the missing clones reflect an unresolved V gene, and the others are unexplained. V and J calls and clone size follow that table, whereas D and trimming were derived from the DNA. Across this sample there are 200,000 to 300,000 clones, with about 87% seen only once. Of the sample, around 7.3% is held by the ten largest clones.

The V end loses 3 bases and the J end loses 4 bases, and a stretch of 14 bases separates them. CDR1 and CDR2, per the germline V gene, are KGHSH and LQKENI. Reading from cysteine to phenylalanine, the CDR3 counts 15 amino acids. Only the CDR3 DNA stays, 45 bases, in frame from base 1. This receptor was taken from a woman aged 70-85 years with active or convalescent COVID-19. This receptor chain uses TRBV18 and TRBJ2-3; matching of 5 bases hints at TRBD2 as the D gene. Material: peripheral blood. The nucleotide sequence is TGTGCCAGCTCACCCCGCCGGGAAAAGTCAGATACGCAGTATTTT. Translated, this gives CASSPRREKSDTQYF.